This T cell receptor (beta chain) stems from a study of blood T cell repertoires in COVID-19. Study as a whole: Researchers got acute and convalescent COVID-19 samples from the United States, Italy and Spain. PBMCs, B-cell-depleted T cells, or T cells were the source of the cDNA or gDNA that made up the material.

Per the study methods: It was from reference gene primer amplification that nucleated cell counts were estimated. Measured with immunoSEQ multiplex PCR; TCRdb has only the in-frame clones, and not every one. The DNA gave D and trimming, while V, J and clone size come from that table. The table shows approximately 240,000 clones, with approximately 80% occurring only once. The sequence came from a woman in her thirties or forties with active or convalescent COVID-19. What was sequenced was peripheral blood.

The chain's CDR3 is CASSQVQGARSFF. Written as DNA, the CDR3 is TGCGCCAGCAGCCAGGTACAGGGGGCGCGATCTTTCTTT. V and J are TRBV4-1 and TRBJ1-1; the match to TRBD1 covers 9 bases. CDR3 length: 13 amino acids. Germline CDR1 and CDR2: MGHRA and YSYEKL. J gave up 12 bases and V 3 bases, and 8 bases lay outside the gene matches.